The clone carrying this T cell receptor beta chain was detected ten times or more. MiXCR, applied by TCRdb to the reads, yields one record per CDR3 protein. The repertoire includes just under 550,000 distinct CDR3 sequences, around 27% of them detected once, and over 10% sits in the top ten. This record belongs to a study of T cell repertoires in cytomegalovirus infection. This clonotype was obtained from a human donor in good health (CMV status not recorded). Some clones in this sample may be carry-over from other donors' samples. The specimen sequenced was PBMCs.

The CDR3 DNA is TGTGCCAGCAGTCGAGTTAACCCCAGGGGGAATGAGCAGTTCTTC. Translation gives CASSRVNPRGNEQFF. The gene calls are TRBV7-2 and TRBJ2-1, with 7 bases fitting TRBD1. This CDR3 has 15 amino acids. Unmatched junction bases numbered 12, after V lost 6 bases and J lost 7 bases. CDR1 is SGHTA and CDR2 is FQGNSA in the germline V gene. Based on the CDR3 plus reference TRBV7-2 and TRBJ2-1, the full variable domain is GAGVSQSPSNKVTEKGKDVELRCDPISGHTALYWYRQSLGQGLEFLIYFQGNSAPDKSGLPSDRFSAERTGGSVSTLTIQRTQQEDSAVYLCASSRVNPRGNEQFFGPGTRLTVL.